The source of this T cell receptor (beta chain) is a study of vaccination and CD4 T cells after COVID-19. Study at large: Two doses of either BNT162b2 or mRNA-1273 vaccine went to participants.

Treatment denoted: approximately nine-day PBMC culture with coronavirus spike peptide pools or control peptides (ViraFEST assay). ViraFEST sequenced TCRs after peptide-pool expansion of antigen-specific T cells. Half-medium replacement with fresh IL-2 medium took place on days 3 and 7. It was after around eleven days of culture that CD4+ T cells were isolated by negative selection. CDR3 length: 17 residues. The germline V gene encodes CDR1 SGHNT and CDR2 YENEEA. V lost 3 bases to trimming and J lost 1 base, with 17 bases between them. This clonotype was detected once. Its antigen is not known. Sequence data for DNA of cultured CD4+ T cells were generated by the Oncomine TCR Beta short-read assay. TCRdb passed the PCR reads through MiXCR, listing each CDR3 protein once. The sample lists some 14,000 distinct CDR3 sequences, 55% to 75% occurring once.

This sequence originates from a human donor who had recovered from COVID-19. The sequenced sample consisted of CD4+ T cells from blood, cultured in vitro. The J gene is TRBJ2-3, the V gene TRBV11-3; D is ambiguous. The CDR3 DNA sequence: TGTGCCAGCAGCTTGAATTTATGGCCCGCCGGCACAGATACGCAGTATTTT. Protein: CASSLNLWPAGTDTQYF. Full variable domain (rest looked up from reference TRBV11-3 and TRBJ2-3): EAGVVQSPRYKIIEKKQPVAFWCNPISGHNTLYWYLQNLGQGPELLIRYENEEAVDDSQLPKDRFSAERLKGVDSTLKIQPAELGDSAVYLCASSLNLWPAGTDTQYFGPGTRLTVL.